This TCR beta chain was identified in a study of cytomegalovirus exposure and HLA in healthy donors. Sequencing used immunoSEQ multiplex PCR; TCRdb keeps in-frame clones, though not all of them. The table lists around 300,000 clones, approximately 90% of them singletons, with roughly 1.2% in the top ten. Sequenced material: PBMCs. This clonotype was obtained from a woman aged 30 to 39 in good health and CMV-seropositive.

CDR3 DNA: TGTGCCACCAGCAGGCCAGCAGGACCCTCCTACGAGCAGTACTTC. Its translation is CATSRPAGPSYEQYF. The chain joins TRBV15 to TRBJ2-7; D unclear. V lost 3 bases and J lost 0, with 12 bases in between. The CDR3 length is 15 residues. In germline, CDR1 is LNHNV, CDR2 YYDKDF (reference sequence).